The clone carrying this T cell receptor beta chain was counted between two and nine times. The data are from a study of regulatory T cells in long-lasting Graves disease. Both iRepertoire HTBI primers and Arm-PCR of CDR3 regions were used to build the TCR beta libraries. Each CDR3 protein gets one entry after TCRdb re-called the multiplex PCR reads with MiXCR. The sample yields 400,000 to 550,000 distinct CDR3 sequences, around 17% seen once. Noted time point: newly diagnosed GD, antithyroid drugs for less than 3 months. The authors made the TCR library using RNA they extracted from PBMCs. The same specimen was also included in a second study, on T cells in Graves' hyperthyroidism and ophthalmopathy.

Sequences were derived from peripheral blood mononuclear cells (PBMCs), sampled at new diagnosis, from a patient treated with antithyroid drugs. This TCR derives from a woman younger than 30 with Graves disease.

The CDR3 loop is CASSLDPRGGIEQYF. The CDR3 region has the DNA TGTGCCAGCAGTTTAGATCCAAGGGGTGGTATCGAGCAGTACTTC. The chain carries TRBV12-3 or TRBV12-4 and TRBJ2-7; maybe TRBD1 (5 bases). The CDR3 length is 15 residues. V was shortened by 1 base and J by 6 bases, with 16 bases between the two germline ends.